These T cell receptor beta chains were read from a single sample in a study of blood T cell repertoires in COVID-19. The repertoire was sequenced with immunoSEQ multiplex PCR; TCRdb's copy has only in-frame clones and lacks some. The sample includes 150,000 to 200,000 clones, roughly nine tenths of them seen just once. Input material: PBMCs or T cells enriched from blood (not recorded which). These receptors came from a woman aged 40 to 50 in a cohort exposed to, infected with or recovered from COVID-19 (not recorded which). Each CDR3 is given with its conserved first and last residue. The D gene is left open where the match is weak. Only part of the rows carry a size: once, few, many, or a class if the clone is expanded.

d_call	clone_size	v_call	j_call	cdr3_nt	cdr3_aa
TRBD1	NA	TRBV9	TRBJ2-5	TGTGCCAGCAGCCAGACAGGGGTGGAGACCCAGTACTTC	CASSQTGVETQYF
NA	NA	TRBV21-1	TRBJ2-5	TGTGCCAGTGGTCGGCGGAGACAGGGGCAAGAGACCCAGTACTTC	CASGRRRQGQETQYF
NA	NA	TRBV11-3	TRBJ1-2	TGTGCCAGCAGGAACCCGACAGGCCTCTACACCTTC	CASRNPTGLYTF
TRBD2	NA	TRBV24-1	TRBJ2-5	TGTGCCACCAGTCGGGGGGACGGCTTCCAAGAGACCCAGTACTTC	CATSRGDGFQETQYF
NA	once	TRBV12-3/TRBV12-4	TRBJ2-7	TGTGCCAGCAGTTTTGGTGCAGGGTACGAGCAGTACTTC	CASSFGAGYEQYF
NA	NA	TRBV19	TRBJ2-2	TGTGCCAGTAGTATAGGCTCCCCGAGGACCGGGGAGCTGTTTTTT	CASSIGSPRTGELFF
NA	once	TRBV4-3	TRBJ2-1	TGCGCCAGCAGCCGAAGATATGGGAACAGGCGCTCCTACAATGAGCAGTTCTTC	CASSRRYGNRRSYNEQFF
NA	once	TRBV6-6	TRBJ1-3	TGTGCCAGCAGCTCCCAGGGTGTAGGGGGAAACACCATATATTTT	CASSSQGVGGNTIYF
NA	NA	TRBV6-1	TRBJ2-5	TGTGCCAGCAGTGATTTTGGCAGGGAGACCCAGTACTTC	CASSDFGRETQYF
NA	NA	TRBV28	TRBJ1-6	TGTGCCAGCAGTCACCCCGAGGGTTCACCCCTCCACTTT	CASSHPEGSPLHF
TRBD2	NA	TRBV7-9	TRBJ2-2	TGTGCCAGCAGCGAGCGGAGCGGGAGCACCGGGGAGCTGTTTTTT	CASSERSGSTGELFF
NA	NA	TRBV5-1	TRBJ2-7	TGCGCCAGCAGACTGAACCAGGGTGTATGGCAGTACTTC	CASRLNQGVWQYF
NA	NA	TRBV9	TRBJ1-2	TGTGCCAGCAGCGTAGTCAGCGGTGGAAGTTCGGGGGGCTACACCTTC	CASSVVSGGSSGGYTF
TRBD1	once	TRBV6-2/TRBV6-3	TRBJ1-1	TGTGCCAGCAGTTACAACACAGGGGGCGAGGGTGAAGCTTTCTTT	CASSYNTGGEGEAFF
TRBD1	NA	TRBV6-2/TRBV6-3	TRBJ1-6	TGTGCCAGCAGTTACTCGAGGACAGGGGGGTGGTCACCCCTCCACTTT	CASSYSRTGGWSPLHF
NA	NA	TRBV9	TRBJ1-1	TGTGCCAGCAGCCTATCGGGGGGTGACACTGAAGCTTTCTTT	CASSLSGGDTEAFF